This TCR beta chain comes out of a study of breast tumors, draining lymph nodes, adjacent tissues (dated by TCRdb to about 2016). About the full investigation: The study compared TCR beta repertoires across tumor, adjacent nontumor tissue and axillary lymph nodes from breast cancer patients. The study was designed to assess the relationships and possible T-cell exchange between tumor, surrounding tissue and draining lymph node repertoires in human breast cancer.

V lost 4 bases and J lost 7 bases; the stretch between them is 19 bases long. The CDR3 numbers 15 residues from cysteine through phenylalanine. Only the CDR3 region is kept as DNA, spanning 45 bases read in frame from base 1. Sequences MNHNS (CDR1) and SASEGT (CDR2) are obtained from the germline V gene. General findings and caveats noted by the study authors: The data were considered consistent with the idea that most tumor T cells come from the lymph node and then expand in tumor tissue. Tumor T-cell repertoires showed less diversity than lymph node repertoires and more diversity than nontumor tissue repertoires, and tumor T-cell repertoires showed preferential V and J gene usage. Tumor and nontumor tissue repertoires were found to be significantly more similar in luminal-like than in basal-like breast cancer. The conclusion that tumor T cells originate in lymph nodes was presented as consistent with a hypothesis rather than as directly demonstrated.

Lymph node samples came from the axillary draining lymph nodes of breast cancer patients. This clonotype has a count of ten or more. This clone's antigen is unknown. No quality values exist for individual bases; no much larger clone is one base distant. The sequencing machine was an Illumina HiSeq 2000. TCR beta chain libraries were generated through multiplex PCR amplification. The amplified TCR beta chain products were analyzed by high-throughput sequencing. TCRdb applied fastp at Q25 and MiXCR to the public reads, then kept only in-frame beta chains. Every CDR3 protein is listed once, alongside the most common genes and DNA of its rows. Counted in this sample were tens of thousands of distinct CDR3 sequences; roughly 30% of them appeared once. Of the sample, 8% to 9% is held by the ten largest clones.

This sequence uses TRBV6-1 and TRBJ1-2; TRBD1 might be the D gene, on 5 matching bases. The material sequenced was axillary lymph node tissue. This receptor was obtained from a female donor with breast cancer. Some clones in this sample may be carry-over from other donors' samples. The base sequence is TGTGCCAGCAGTGCCTCCGGGACCACCCAGGGTGGCTACACCTTC. The resulting protein is CASSASGTTQGGYTF.